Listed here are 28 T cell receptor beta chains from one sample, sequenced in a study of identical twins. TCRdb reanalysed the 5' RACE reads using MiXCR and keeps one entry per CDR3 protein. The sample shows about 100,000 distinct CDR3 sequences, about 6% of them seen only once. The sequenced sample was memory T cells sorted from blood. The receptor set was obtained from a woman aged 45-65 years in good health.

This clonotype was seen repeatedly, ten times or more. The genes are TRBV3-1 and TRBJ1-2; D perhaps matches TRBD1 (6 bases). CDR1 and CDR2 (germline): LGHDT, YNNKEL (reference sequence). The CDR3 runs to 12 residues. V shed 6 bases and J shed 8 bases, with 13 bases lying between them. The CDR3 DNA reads TGTGCCAGCAGTCGTGGGACATCCGGCTACACCTTC. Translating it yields CASSRGTSGYTF.

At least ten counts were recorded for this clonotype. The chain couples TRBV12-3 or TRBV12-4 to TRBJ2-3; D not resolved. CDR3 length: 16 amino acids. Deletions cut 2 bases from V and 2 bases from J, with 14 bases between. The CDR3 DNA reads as TGTGCCAGCAGTTTAAAAAGTACTACCTACACAGATACGCAGTATTTT. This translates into CASSLKSTTYTDTQYF.

The CDR3 DNA reads as TGCGCCAGCAGCCAAGACCCGGGACAGGGTATCGATGGCTACACCTTC. Residues: CASSQDPGQGIDGYTF. The chain has TRBV4-1 and TRBJ1-2; 9 positions match TRBD1. From germline, CDR1 is MGHRA and CDR2 YSYEKL. The V and J ends lost 0 bases and 6 bases, in that order; junction bases with no gene match: 8. The CDR3 sequence is 16 residues long.

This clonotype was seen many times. The CDR3 region is CATSPGLRGTSGSRETQYF. The CDR3 DNA follows: TGTGCCACCAGTCCTGGGCTCCGCGGGACTAGCGGGAGCCGAGAGACCCAGTACTTC. The gene calls are TRBV24-1 and TRBJ2-5; TRBD2 agrees at 14 bases. CDR3 length: 19 residues. Germline V gene data show CDR1 as KGHDR and CDR2 as SFDVKD. V lost 6 bases, J lost 4 bases, and 15 bases stayed unmatched.

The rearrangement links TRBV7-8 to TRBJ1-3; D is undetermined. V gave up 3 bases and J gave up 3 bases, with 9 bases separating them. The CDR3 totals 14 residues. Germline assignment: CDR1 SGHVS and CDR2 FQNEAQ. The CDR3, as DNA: TGTGCCAGCAGCTTTTCGGGGAGTGGAAACACCATATATTTT. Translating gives CASSFSGSGNTIYF. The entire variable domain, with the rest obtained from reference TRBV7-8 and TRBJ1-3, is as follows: GAGVSQSPRYKVAKRGQDVALRCDPISGHVSLFWYQQALGQGPEFLTYFQNEAQLDKSGLPSDRFFAERPEGSVSTLKIQRTQQEDSAVYLCASSFSGSGNTIYFGEGSWLTVV.

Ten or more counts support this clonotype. This chain's CDR3 is CASSQAAGQSSGNTIYF. CDR3 coding DNA: TGTGCCAGCAGCCAAGCGGCAGGACAGAGCTCTGGAAACACCATATATTTT. The chain recombines TRBV4-2 with TRBJ1-3; tentative D call: TRBD1 (6 bases). This CDR3 region has 17 residues. The V end was cut by 1 base, the J end by 0 bases, with 13 bases between. CDR1 is LGHNA, CDR2 YNFKEQ, per germline.

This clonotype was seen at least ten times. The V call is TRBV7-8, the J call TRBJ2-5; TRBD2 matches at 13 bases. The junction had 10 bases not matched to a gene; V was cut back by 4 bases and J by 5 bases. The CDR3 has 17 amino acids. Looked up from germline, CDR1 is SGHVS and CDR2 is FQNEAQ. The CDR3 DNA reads TGTGCCAGCAGCTCCCCTACTAGCGGGAGGGCCAAGGAGACCCAGTACTTC. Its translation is CASSSPTSGRAKETQYF.

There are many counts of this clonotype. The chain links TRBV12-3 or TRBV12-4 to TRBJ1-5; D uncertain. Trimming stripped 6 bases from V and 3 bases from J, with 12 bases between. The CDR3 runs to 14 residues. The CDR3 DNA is TGTGCCAGCAGCCCGGGAGTTCACAATCAGCCCCAGCATTTT. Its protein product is CASSPGVHNQPQHF.

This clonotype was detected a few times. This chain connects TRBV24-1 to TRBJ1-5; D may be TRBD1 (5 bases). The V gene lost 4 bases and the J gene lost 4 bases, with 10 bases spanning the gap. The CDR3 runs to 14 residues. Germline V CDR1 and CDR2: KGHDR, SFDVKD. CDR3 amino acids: CATSEVGANQPQHF. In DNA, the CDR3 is TGTGCCACCAGTGAAGTAGGGGCAAATCAGCCCCAGCATTTT.

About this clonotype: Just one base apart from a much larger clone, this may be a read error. The CDR3 nucleotides read TGTACCAGCAGCAACCAAGAGACCCAGTACTTC. This encodes CTSSNQETQYF. This chain uses TRBV5-6 with TRBJ2-5; D remains unclear. From germline, CDR1 is SGHDT and CDR2 YYEEEE. The CDR3 runs to 11 residues.

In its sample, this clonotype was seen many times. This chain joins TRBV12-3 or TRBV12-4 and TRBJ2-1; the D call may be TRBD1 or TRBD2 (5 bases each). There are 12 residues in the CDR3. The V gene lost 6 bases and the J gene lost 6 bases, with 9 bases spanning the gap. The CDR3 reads CASSRDVNEQFF. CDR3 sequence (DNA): TGTGCCAGCAGCCGGGACGTCAATGAGCAGTTCTTC.

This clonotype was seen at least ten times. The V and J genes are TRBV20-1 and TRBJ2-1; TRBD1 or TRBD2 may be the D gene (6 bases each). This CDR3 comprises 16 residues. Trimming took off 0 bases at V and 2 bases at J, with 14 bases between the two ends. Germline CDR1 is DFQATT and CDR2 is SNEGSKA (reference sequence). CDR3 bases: TGCAGTGCTAGAGATCCGGGGGCGCCACCCTACAATGAGCAGTTCTTC. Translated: CSARDPGAPPYNEQFF.

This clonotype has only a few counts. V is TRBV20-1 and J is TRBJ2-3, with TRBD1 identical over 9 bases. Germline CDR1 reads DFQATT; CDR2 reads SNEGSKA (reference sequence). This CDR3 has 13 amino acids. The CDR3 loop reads CSAPGQGSDTQYF. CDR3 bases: TGCAGCGCTCCGGGACAGGGCTCAGATACGCAGTATTTT.

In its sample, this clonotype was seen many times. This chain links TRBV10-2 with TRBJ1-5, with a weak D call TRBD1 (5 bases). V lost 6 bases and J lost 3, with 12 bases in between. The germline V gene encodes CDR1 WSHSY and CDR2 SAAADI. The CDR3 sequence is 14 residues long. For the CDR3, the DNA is TGCGCCAGCAGGGCTTCTGGGGCCAATCAGCCCCAGCATTTT. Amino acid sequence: CASRASGANQPQHF.

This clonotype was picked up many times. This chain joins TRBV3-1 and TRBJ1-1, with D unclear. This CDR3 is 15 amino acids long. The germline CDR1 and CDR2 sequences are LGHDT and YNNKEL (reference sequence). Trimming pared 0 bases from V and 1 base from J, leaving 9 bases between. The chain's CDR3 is CASSQDKIRNTEAFF. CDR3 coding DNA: TGTGCCAGCAGCCAAGATAAGATACGGAACACTGAAGCTTTCTTT.

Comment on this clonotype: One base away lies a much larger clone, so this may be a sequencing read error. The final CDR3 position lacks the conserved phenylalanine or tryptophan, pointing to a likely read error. CDR3: CGPASNNEQFC. In nucleotides, the CDR3 is TGCGGCCCCGCGTCGAACAATGAGCAGTTCTGC. V usage is TRBV20-1 and J usage is TRBJ2-1, with D hard to call. This CDR3 has 11 residues. The germline V gene has CDR1 DFQATT and CDR2 SNEGSKA (reference sequence).

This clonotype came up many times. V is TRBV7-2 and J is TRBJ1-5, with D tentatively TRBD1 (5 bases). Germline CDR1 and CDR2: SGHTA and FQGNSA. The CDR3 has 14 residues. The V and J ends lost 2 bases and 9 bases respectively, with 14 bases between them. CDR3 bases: TGTGCCAGCAGCTTAACCGGGGCATTTTGGCCCCAGCATTTT. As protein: CASSLTGAFWPQHF.

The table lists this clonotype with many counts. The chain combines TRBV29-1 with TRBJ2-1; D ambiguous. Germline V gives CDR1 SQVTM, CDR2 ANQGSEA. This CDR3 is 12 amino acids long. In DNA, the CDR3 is TGCAGTGGCTCTCAGTCCTACAATGAGCAGTTCTTC. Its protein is CSGSQSYNEQFF.

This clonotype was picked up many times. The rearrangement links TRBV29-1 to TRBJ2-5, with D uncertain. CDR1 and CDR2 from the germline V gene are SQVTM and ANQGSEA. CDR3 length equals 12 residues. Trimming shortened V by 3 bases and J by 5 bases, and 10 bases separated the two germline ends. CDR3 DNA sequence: TGCAGCGTTGAGACCCATAGGGAGACCCAGTACTTC. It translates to CSVETHRETQYF.

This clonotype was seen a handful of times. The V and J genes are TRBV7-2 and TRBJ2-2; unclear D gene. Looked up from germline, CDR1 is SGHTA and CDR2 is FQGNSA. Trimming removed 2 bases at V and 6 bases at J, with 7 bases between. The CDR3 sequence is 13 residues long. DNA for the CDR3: TGTGCCAGCAGCTTAAACTCGGCCGGGGAGCTGTTTTTT. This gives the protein CASSLNSAGELFF.

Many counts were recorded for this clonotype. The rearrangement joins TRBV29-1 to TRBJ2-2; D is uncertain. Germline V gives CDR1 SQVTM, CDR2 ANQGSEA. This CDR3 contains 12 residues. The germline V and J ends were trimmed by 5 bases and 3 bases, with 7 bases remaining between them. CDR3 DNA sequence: TGCAGCGTTTACCGGGACACCGGGGAGCTGTTTTTT. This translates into CSVYRDTGELFF.

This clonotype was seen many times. DNA for the CDR3: TGTGCCAGCGGTACTCACCCAAACATTCAGTACTTC. Amino acid sequence: CASGTHPNIQYF. This chain joins TRBV7-3 and TRBJ2-4; D gene ambiguous. V gave up 8 bases and J gave up 6 bases, with 11 bases separating them. This CDR3 has 12 residues. Germline CDR1 and CDR2: SGHTA and FQGTGA.

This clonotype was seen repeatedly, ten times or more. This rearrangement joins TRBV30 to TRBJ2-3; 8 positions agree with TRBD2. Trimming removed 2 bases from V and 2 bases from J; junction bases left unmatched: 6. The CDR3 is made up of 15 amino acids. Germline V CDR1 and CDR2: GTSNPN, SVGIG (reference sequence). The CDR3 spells CAWSSAGASTDTQYF. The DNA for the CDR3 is TGTGCCTGGAGTTCAGCGGGGGCATCCACAGATACGCAGTATTTT. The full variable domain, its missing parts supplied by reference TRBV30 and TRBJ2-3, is SQTIHQWPATLVQPVGSPLSLECTVEGTSNPNLYWYRQAAGRGLQLLFYSVGIGQISSEVPQNLSASRPQDRQFILSSKKLLLSDSGFYLCAWSSAGASTDTQYFGPGTRLTVL.

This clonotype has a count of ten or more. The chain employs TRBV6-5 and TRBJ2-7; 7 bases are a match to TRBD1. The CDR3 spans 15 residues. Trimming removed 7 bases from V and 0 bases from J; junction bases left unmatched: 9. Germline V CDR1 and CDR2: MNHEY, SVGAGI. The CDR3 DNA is TGTGCCAGCAAACAAACAGGGGACCCCTCCTACGAGCAGTACGTC. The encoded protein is CASKQTGDPSYEQYV.

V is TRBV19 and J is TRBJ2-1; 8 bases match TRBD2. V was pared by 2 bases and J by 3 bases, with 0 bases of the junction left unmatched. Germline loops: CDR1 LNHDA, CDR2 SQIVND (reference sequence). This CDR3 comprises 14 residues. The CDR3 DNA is TGTGCCAGTAGTATAAGCGGGAGCTACAATGAGCAGTTCTTC. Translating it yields CASSISGSYNEQFF.

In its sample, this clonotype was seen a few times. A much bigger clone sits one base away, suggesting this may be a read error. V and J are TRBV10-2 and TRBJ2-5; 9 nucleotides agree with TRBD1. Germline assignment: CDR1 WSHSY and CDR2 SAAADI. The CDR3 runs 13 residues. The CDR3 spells CASIRQGEESQYF. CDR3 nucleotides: TGCGCCAGCATCAGACAGGGGGAAGAGTCCCAGTACTTC.

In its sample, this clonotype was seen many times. The CDR3 loop is CATSRGRSETQYF. CDR3 DNA sequence: TGTGCCACCAGCAGAGGACGGAGCGAGACCCAGTACTTC. The chain recombines TRBV15 with TRBJ2-5, with D unresolved. Trimming took off 1 base at V and 5 bases at J, with 8 bases between the two ends. The CDR3 extends over 13 amino acids. Germline V gene data show CDR1 as LNHNV and CDR2 as YYDKDF (reference sequence). Combining the CDR3 with reference TRBV15 and TRBJ2-5 gives the whole variable domain DAMVIQNPRYQVTQFGKPVTLSCSQTLNHNVMYWYQQKSSQAPKLLFHYYDKDFNNEADTPDNFQSRRPNTSFCFLDIRSPGLGDTAMYLCATSRGRSETQYFGPGTRLLVL.

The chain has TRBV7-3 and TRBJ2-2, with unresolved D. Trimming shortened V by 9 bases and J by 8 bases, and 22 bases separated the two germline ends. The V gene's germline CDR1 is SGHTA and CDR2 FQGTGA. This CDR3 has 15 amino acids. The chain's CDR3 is CARELVSHTVGELFF. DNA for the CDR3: TGTGCCAGGGAGTTGGTTTCTCACACTGTAGGGGAGCTGTTTTTT.